This T cell receptor beta chain was retrieved from a study of T cell repertoires in cytomegalovirus infection. Study at large: Indications of both CMV infection and matching HLA type were provided by public TCR beta signatures.

TCRdb analysed the reads with MiXCR anew, one entry per CDR3 protein. The sample has around 130,000 distinct CDR3 sequences; more than 20% are singletons. This clonotype was recorded a few times. Its antigen is as yet unknown. Points from the study as a whole: CMV carriers with the relevant HLA were identified by cumulative public TCR beta family frequency. The ex vivo response was dominated by HLA-C-restricted CMV-specific TCR beta clonotypes.

Per the germline V gene, CDR1 is MGHRA and CDR2 is YSYEKL. Trimming took 3 bases from V and 5 from J, leaving 16 bases between them. There are 15 residues in the CDR3. The sample was PBMCs, sequenced either directly or after in vitro stimulation (not recorded which). This receptor was identified in a human donor in good health (CMV status not recorded). Some clones in this sample may be carry-over from other donors' samples. This chain joins TRBV4-1 and TRBJ1-2; TRBD1 is a possible D gene (5 bases). This chain's CDR3 is CASSQYTGEGYGYTF. The CDR3, as DNA: TGCGCCAGCAGCCAGTATACAGGCGAAGGGTATGGCTACACCTTC.